This passage covers 6 T cell receptor beta chains from one sample sequenced in a study of CD8 T cells in Susac syndrome. RNA in amounts of roughly 0.5 to 1 ug was reverse transcribed with random hexamers. TCRdb used MiXCR to reprocess the immunoSEQ multiplex PCR reads, holding one entry per CDR3 protein. This sample carries 90,000 to 150,000 distinct CDR3 sequences, 90% to 95% of them seen once, and the ten largest clones take roughly 0.088%. Sequenced input: CD4+ T cells from PBMCs. The receptors come from a human donor with multiple sclerosis.

The chain is built from TRBV30 and TRBJ2-6, with a tentative D call TRBD1 (5 bases). CDR1 is GTSNPN, CDR2 SVGIG, per germline (reference sequence). The CDR3 length is 14 residues. The V end lost 7 bases, the J end lost 0 bases, and 10 bases lay between the germline ends. CDR3 region: CALKTGSGANVLTF. CDR3 DNA: TGTGCCTTGAAAACAGGCTCTGGGGCCAACGTCCTGACTTTC.

The V gene is TRBV6-6, the J gene TRBJ1-2, with a possible D match to TRBD1 (5 bases). The length of the CDR3 is 14 residues. In germline, CDR1 is MNHNY, CDR2 SVGAGI (reference sequence). The V gene lost 6 bases and the J gene lost 2 bases, with 13 bases spanning the gap. The CDR3 here is CASSFGTVNYGYTF. The CDR3 region has the DNA TGTGCCAGCAGCTTCGGGACGGTGAACTATGGCTACACCTTC.

The rearrangement uses TRBV6-2 or TRBV6-3 and TRBJ2-2; perhaps TRBD2 as D (5 bases). Looked up from germline, CDR1 is MNHEY and CDR2 is SVGEGT. This CDR3 region has 15 residues. V was clipped by 9 bases and J by 3 bases, with 17 bases between them. As DNA, the CDR3 is TGTGCCAGTACCACCGGGAAGTCCTACACCGGGGAGCTGTTTTTT. This codes for CASTTGKSYTGELFF.

V usage is TRBV6-5 and J usage is TRBJ1-5, with D possibly being TRBD1 (5 bases). Germline CDR1 reads MNHEY; CDR2 reads SVGAGI. Deletions cut 2 bases from V and 1 base from J, with 6 bases between. CDR3 length equals 14 residues. CDR3 residues: CASSYGGSNQPQHF. CDR3 coding DNA: TGTGCCAGCAGTTACGGGGGAAGCAATCAGCCCCAGCATTTT.

The rearrangement uses TRBV19 and TRBJ2-7, with 8 bases that match TRBD1. Germline CDR1 LNHDA, CDR2 SQIVND (reference sequence). CDR3 length: 15 amino acids. V dropped 4 bases and J dropped 2; count of bases not matched to a gene: 7. This CDR3 reads CASSTRTGLTYEQYF. The CDR3 DNA follows: TGTGCCAGTAGTACGCGGACAGGGCTAACCTACGAGCAGTACTTC.

The chain has TRBV7-2 and TRBJ1-6, with D possibly being TRBD1 (5 bases). Trimming left V 5 bases short and J 0 bases short, with 17 bases between. Germline assignment: CDR1 SGHTA and CDR2 FQGNSA. This CDR3 region has 18 residues. The CDR3 reads CASSIGEGPGSYNSPLHF. CDR3 coding DNA: TGTGCCAGCAGCATCGGCGAGGGGCCTGGCTCCTATAATTCACCCCTCCACTTT.